This TCR beta chain is drawn from a study of response to subunit inactivated influenza vaccine. MiXCR, applied by TCRdb to the RT-PCR reads, yields one record per CDR3 protein. The sample has 750,000 to 850,000 distinct CDR3 sequences; about a fifth are singletons. Germline-derived CDR1 and CDR2 are MNHEY and SVGEGT. V was trimmed by 5 bases and J by 4 bases, leaving 23 bases between them. The length of the CDR3 is 17 residues. The sample consisted of PBMCs from blood, taken 4 to 6 days after vaccination. The chain joins TRBV6-2 or TRBV6-3 to TRBJ1-1; weak D call: TRBD1 (5 bases). The TCR comes from a man in his forties or fifties who received an inactivated influenza vaccine. DNA of the CDR3: TGTGCCAGCAGTCCTTACCGGGGCAGTTTGGCGGGCACTGAAGCTTTCTTT. This translates into CASSPYRGSLAGTEAFF.